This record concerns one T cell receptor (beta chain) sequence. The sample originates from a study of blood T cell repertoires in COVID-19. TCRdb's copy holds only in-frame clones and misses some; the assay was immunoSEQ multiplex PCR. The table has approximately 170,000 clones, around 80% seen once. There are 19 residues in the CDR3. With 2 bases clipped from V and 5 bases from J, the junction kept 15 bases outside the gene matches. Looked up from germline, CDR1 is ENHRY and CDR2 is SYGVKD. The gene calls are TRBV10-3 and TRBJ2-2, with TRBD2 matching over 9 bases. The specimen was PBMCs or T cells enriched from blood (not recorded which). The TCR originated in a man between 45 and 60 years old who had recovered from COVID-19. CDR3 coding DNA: TGTGCCATCAGTGAGCCTCCATTAAGAGCGGGGGGATATACCGGGGAGCTGTTTTTT. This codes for CAISEPPLRAGGYTGELFF.